This T cell receptor beta chain was sequenced during a study of type 1 and type 2 diabetes patients. Study-level points and caveats: With limited T2D and control samples, some T1D-only expanded clones may not be T1D-specific.

The PCR template was genomic DNA. A primer set of 30 forward and 13 reverse primers amplified the CDR3. In TCRdb, the multiplex PCR reads were re-called with MiXCR into one record per CDR3 protein. The sample records fewer than 300,000 distinct CDR3 sequences, around 50% being singletons. Details on this clonotype: Its specificity is not known. With a much larger clone just one base away, this may be a read error.

CDR3 length: 15 amino acids. Germline CDR1 is SNHLY and CDR2 is FYNNEI. The material sequenced was peripheral blood mononuclear cells (PBMCs). The receptor was derived from a man aged 18 to 30 with type 2 diabetes. The V and J genes are TRBV2 and TRBJ2-3, with TRBD2 as a possible D gene (6 bases). CDR3 sequence (DNA): TGTGCCGGCAGTGGGGACTCGCTCAGCACAGATACGCAGTATTTT. Amino acid sequence: CAGSGDSLSTDTQYF.